Sequencing of this TCR beta chain was carried out in a study of cytotoxic CD8 clonotypes in ibrutinib-treated CLL. Study details: After treatment lasting a median roughly eleven months, range 6 to 36, response samples were collected.

Germline trimming cut 0 bases from V and 2 bases from J; bases unmatched to any gene: 15. Germline lookup yields CDR1 LGHNA and CDR2 YNFKEQ. The CDR3 totals 19 residues. This table comes from immunoSEQ multiplex PCR, and its TCRdb copy is limited to in-frame clones, with some not included. The sample lists about 130,000 clones, about four fifths seen once, with roughly 13% in the top ten. The J gene is TRBJ1-2, the V gene TRBV4-2; the match to TRBD1 covers 7 bases. This TCR came from a human donor with chronic lymphocytic leukemia. This material consisted of PBMCs, taken after 12 months of ibrutinib treatment. The CDR3 is CASSQESMYRTGGNYGYTF. The CDR3 DNA reads as TGTGCCAGCAGCCAAGAAAGTATGTACCGGACAGGAGGCAACTATGGCTACACCTTC.